The sequence of this TCR beta chain was determined in a study of blood T cell repertoires in COVID-19. Per the study methods: Estimates of nucleated cell counts were drawn from the amplification of reference gene primers. Using immunoSEQ multiplex PCR, the repertoire was profiled, and TCRdb retains in-frame clones only, with some absent. The V and J calls and clone size were taken over from that table, and D and trimming were inferred from the DNA. Of fewer than 300,000 clones in the sample, about three quarters were seen once. Sequenced input: peripheral blood. The clonotype was recovered from a woman at least 80 years old with acute or convalescent COVID-19.

This CDR3 is CASSSTRVGYTF. The CDR3 DNA sequence: TGCGCCAGCAGCTCCACCAGGGTCGGCTACACCTTC. The gene calls are TRBV5-1 and TRBJ1-2, with D possibly TRBD1 on 5 matching bases. With 3 bases removed from V and 8 bases from J, the gap between germline ends came to 11 bases. There are 12 residues in the CDR3. The germline gives CDR1 SGHRS, CDR2 YFSETQ.